This TCR beta chain originates from a study of T cell responses to AZD1222 COVID-19 vaccine. Second-dose intervals near 4 or 12 weeks were combined. Germline V gene sequence: CDR1 SGHTS, CDR2 YDEGEE. There are 16 residues in the CDR3. Trimming removed 0 bases from V and 0 bases from J, with 10 bases in between. TCRdb keeps only in-frame clones here, not all; method: immunoSEQ multiplex PCR. The table includes tens of thousands of clones, approximately 86% detected once. The clonotype originates from an adult who received the AZD1222 COVID-19 vaccine. The specimen was peripheral blood, collected 28 days after the second AZD1222 dose. V and J are TRBV5-8 and TRBJ1-3; D not certain. As DNA, the CDR3 is TGTGCCAGCAGCTTGGCCGGGCGCCGCTCTGGAAACACCATATATTTT. Protein sequence: CASSLAGRRSGNTIYF.